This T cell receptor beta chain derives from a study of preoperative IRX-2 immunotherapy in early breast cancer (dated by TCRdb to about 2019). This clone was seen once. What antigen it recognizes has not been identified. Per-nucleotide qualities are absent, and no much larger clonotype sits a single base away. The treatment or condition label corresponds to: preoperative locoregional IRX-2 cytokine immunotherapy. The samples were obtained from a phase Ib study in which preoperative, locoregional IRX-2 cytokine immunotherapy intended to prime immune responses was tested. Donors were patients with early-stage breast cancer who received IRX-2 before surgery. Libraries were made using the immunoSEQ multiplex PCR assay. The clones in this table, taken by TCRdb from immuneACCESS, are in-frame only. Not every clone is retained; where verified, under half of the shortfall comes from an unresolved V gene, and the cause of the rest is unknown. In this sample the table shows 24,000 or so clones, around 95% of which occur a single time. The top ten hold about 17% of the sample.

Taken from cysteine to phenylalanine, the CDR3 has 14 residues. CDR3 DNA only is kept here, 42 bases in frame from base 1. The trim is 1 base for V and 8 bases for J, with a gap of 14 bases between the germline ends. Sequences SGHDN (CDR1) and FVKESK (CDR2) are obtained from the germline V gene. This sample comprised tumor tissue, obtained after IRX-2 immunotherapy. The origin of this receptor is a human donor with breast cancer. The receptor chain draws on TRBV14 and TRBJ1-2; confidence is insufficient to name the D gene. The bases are TGTGCCAGCAGCCAAGCAGGTCGGCGGGGAGGCTACACCTTC. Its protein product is CASSQAGRRGGYTF. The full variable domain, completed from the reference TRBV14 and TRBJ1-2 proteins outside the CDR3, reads EAGVTQFPSHSVIEKGQTVTLRCDPISGHDNLYWYRRVMGKEIKFLLHFVKESKQDESGMPNNRFLAERTGGTYSTLKVQPAELEDSGVYFCASSQAGRRGGYTFGSGTRLTVV.